Following are 23 T cell receptor beta chains from one sample sequenced in a study of monozygotic twins with inflammatory bowel disease. After re-calling the 5' RACE reads, TCRdb lists one entry per CDR3 protein, DNA absent. In all, the sample yields roughly 100,000 distinct CDR3 sequences. The sample was blood. The receptor set was obtained from a human donor with ulcerative colitis or Crohn's disease, or a healthy co-twin of an affected twin (not recorded which).

The chain links TRBV5-1 to TRBJ1-4. Germline V gene data show CDR1 as SGHRS and CDR2 as YFSETQ. This CDR3 is 13 amino acids long. The CDR3 reads CASSLGASEKLFF.

The V and J genes are TRBV7-9 and TRBJ1-4. The CDR3 covers 14 residues. In germline, CDR1 is SEHNR, CDR2 FQNEAQ (reference sequence). CDR3 loop: CASSLAGGREKLFF. Looking up the rest from reference TRBV7-9 and TRBJ1-4 gives the full variable domain: DTGVSQNPRHKITKRGQNVTFRCDPISEHNRLYWYRQTLGQGPEFLTYFQNEAQLEKSRLLSDRFSAERPKGSFSTLEIQRTEQGDSAMYLCASSLAGGREKLFFGSGTQLSVL.

The V call is TRBV18, the J call TRBJ2-2. This CDR3 has 13 amino acids. Germline CDR1 KGHSH, CDR2 LQKENI. The CDR3 spells CASSPIGAGELFF.

The V call is TRBV27, the J call TRBJ2-7. From germline, CDR1 is MNHEY and CDR2 SMNVEV (reference sequence). The CDR3 consists of 19 residues. The CDR3 here is CASSLGVRQRTASSYEQYF.

The J gene is TRBJ2-2, the V gene TRBV7-7. Per germline, CDR1 SSHAT and CDR2 FNYEAQ (reference sequence). CDR3 length: 15 residues. CDR3 sequence reads: CASSLLVENTGELFF.

The V gene is TRBV5-1, the J gene TRBJ2-5; TCRdb's D call of TRBD2 is untestable without DNA. The germline gives CDR1 SGHRS, CDR2 YFSETQ. The CDR3 has 14 amino acids. The CDR3 reads CASSLTAGVETQYF.

The chain links TRBV20-1 to TRBJ2-7; TCRdb's D call, TRBD1, is unchecked because there is no DNA. The CDR3 extends over 16 amino acids. The germline CDR1 and CDR2 sequences are DFQATT and SNEGSKA (reference sequence). This CDR3 is CSARDSGHPGQYEQYF.

V gene TRBV12-3 or TRBV12-4 combines with J gene TRBJ1-5; TCRdb reports TRBD1, a call that lacks DNA to check it against. This CDR3 comprises 15 residues. The CDR3 spells CASSPPGTGNQPQHF.

V gene TRBV12-3 or TRBV12-4 combines with J gene TRBJ1-6; there is no DNA to check the TCRdb D call of TRBD1. The CDR3 has 15 amino acids. The CDR3 protein is CASSSQGTGSSPLHF.

CDR3 loop: CASRFANSNQPQHF. This chain joins TRBV27 and TRBJ1-5. Germline loops: CDR1 MNHEY, CDR2 SMNVEV (reference sequence). This CDR3 comprises 14 residues.

This sequence joins TRBV6-1 and TRBJ1-1; absent DNA, TCRdb's TRBD1 call cannot be checked. Germline CDR1 and CDR2: MNHNS and SASEGT. This CDR3 has 13 residues. The CDR3 loop is CASSDSGYTEAFF.

The chain combines TRBV7-3 with TRBJ1-1; TCRdb outputs TRBD1, but without DNA this stays unchecked. Germline CDR1 SGHTA, CDR2 FQGTGA. This CDR3 spans 16 amino acids. CDR3 region: CASSLRGTIMNTEAFF.

The V and J genes are TRBV19 and TRBJ1-2; there is no DNA to check the TCRdb D call of TRBD1. Germline V gene data show CDR1 as LNHDA and CDR2 as SQIVND (reference sequence). The CDR3 consists of 14 residues. The CDR3 reads CASCFLGQGFGYTF.

The V gene is TRBV25-1, the J gene TRBJ1-5; TCRdb reports TRBD1, a call that lacks DNA to check it against. CDR1 is MGHDK, CDR2 SYGVNS, per germline. The CDR3 contains 14 residues. The CDR3 region is CASSRQVSNQPQHF.

The chain carries TRBV28 and TRBJ1-1; TCRdb's D call of TRBD1 is untestable without DNA. The germline V gene encodes CDR1 MDHEN and CDR2 SYDVKM. This CDR3 contains 16 residues. CDR3 loop: CASSGLGTGLNTEAFF.

CDR3 sequence: CASVARQETQYF. The rearrangement joins TRBV7-6 to TRBJ2-5. The CDR3 sequence is 12 residues long. Germline values: CDR1 SGHVS, CDR2 FNYEAQ.

V gene TRBV5-5 combines with J gene TRBJ2-6; TCRdb lists TRBD1, though no DNA is available to test this call. CDR1 and CDR2 (germline): SGHKS, YYEKEE (reference sequence). The length of the CDR3 is 15 residues. The chain's CDR3 is CASSSGHSGANVLTF. Complete variable domain (other parts from reference TRBV5-5 and TRBJ2-6): DAGVTQSPTHLIKTRGQQVTLRCSPISGHKSVSWYQQVLGQGPQFIFQYYEKEERGRGNFPDRFSARQFPNYSSELNVNALLLGDSALYLCASSSGHSGANVLTFGAGSRLTVL.

This chain joins TRBV12-3 or TRBV12-4 and TRBJ2-7. CDR3 length: 13 amino acids. CDR3 amino acids: CASSLSDRYEQYF.

This rearrangement joins TRBV24-1 to TRBJ2-3; TCRdb indicates TRBD1, and absent DNA this call remains unverified. Germline CDR1 and CDR2: KGHDR and SFDVKD. This CDR3 is built from 15 residues. The CDR3 spells CATSDFASGADTQYF.

This rearrangement joins TRBV19 to TRBJ2-6. The CDR3 extends over 15 amino acids. Germline CDR1 is LNHDA and CDR2 is SQIVND (reference sequence). CDR3 sequence: CASSMIESGANVLTF.

The genes are TRBV7-2 and TRBJ2-1; as DNA is missing, the TRBD2 call by TCRdb cannot be tested. Germline CDR1 SGHTA, CDR2 FQGNSA. CDR3 length: 14 amino acids. CDR3 region: CASNDITRGNEQFF.

The chain couples TRBV11-1 to TRBJ2-7; TCRdb gives TRBD2 as the D gene, but with no DNA this cannot be confirmed. CDR1 is SGHAT, CDR2 FQDESV, per germline (reference sequence). The CDR3 has 18 amino acids. This chain's CDR3 is CASSPGLAGGILGYEQYF.

The chain joins TRBV6-1 to TRBJ2-1. The CDR3 loop spans 15 amino acids. Germline V gene sequence: CDR1 MNHNS, CDR2 SASEGT. CDR3 in amino acids: CASSEARSFRNEQFF.